This T cell receptor (beta chain) derives from a study of beta chain features in type 1 diabetes. Study-level background: In all, 107,917,701 sorted cells from all samples were analyzed.

Expressed TCRB transcripts were sequenced after all isolated RNA was converted to cDNA. Each sample of naive, central memory or regulatory T cells had, on average, about 3.6 million reads. Libraries were prepared by immunoSEQ multiplex PCR; TCRdb keeps only in-frame clonotypes and omits some of them. The sample lists around 340,000 clones, around 9.7% occurring once. Overall study results and limits: A moderate, significant TCRB CDR3 shortening appeared in type 1 diabetes across four CD4+ subsets. Shorter templates may be favored by PCR, equally so in patients and controls.

Isolation of CD4+ naive, central memory, regulatory and stem cell-like memory cells was achieved by sorting via CD45RO/CCR7/CD25/CD127/CD95/CD27. A note on this clone: Its specificity is unknown.

CDR3 size: 19 residues. V lost 1 base, J lost 3 bases, and 10 bases stayed unmatched. The germline V gene encodes CDR1 SGHDT and CDR2 YYEEEE. This chain uses TRBV5-6 with TRBJ2-3, with 14 bases lining up with TRBD2. The sequencing sample was made of central memory CD4+ T cells from blood. This receptor was identified in a man aged 30 to 39 with type 1 diabetes. The CDR3 DNA reads as TGTGCCAGCAGCTTGTTTGGGACTAGCGGGGGCCGGGTGACAGATACGCAGTATTTT. Protein sequence: CASSLFGTSGGRVTDTQYF. The full variable domain, in which reference TRBV5-6 and TRBJ2-3 provide the parts outside the CDR3, is DAGVTQSPTHLIKTRGQQVTLRCSPKSGHDTVSWYQQALGQGPQFIFQYYEEEERQRGNFPDRFSGHQFPNYSSELNVNALLLGDSALYLCASSLFGTSGGRVTDTQYFGPGTRLTVL.